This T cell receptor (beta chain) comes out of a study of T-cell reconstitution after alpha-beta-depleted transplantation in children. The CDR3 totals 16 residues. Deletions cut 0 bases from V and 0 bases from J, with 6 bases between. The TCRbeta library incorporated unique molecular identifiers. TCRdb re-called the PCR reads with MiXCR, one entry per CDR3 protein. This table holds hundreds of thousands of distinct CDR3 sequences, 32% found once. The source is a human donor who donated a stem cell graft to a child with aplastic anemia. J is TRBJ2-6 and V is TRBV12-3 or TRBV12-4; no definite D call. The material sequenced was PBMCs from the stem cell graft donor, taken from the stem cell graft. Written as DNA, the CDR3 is TGTGCCAGCAGTTTAGCGGGATACTCTGGGGCCAACGTCCTGACTTTC. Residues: CASSLAGYSGANVLTF.